Listed below are T cell receptor beta chains from one sample, sequenced in a study of siplizumab effects on memory and regulatory T cells. Produced via immunoSEQ multiplex PCR; TCRdb's table is partial and in-frame only. The sample holds over 90,000 clones, about 94% seen once. Material for sequencing was CD4+ T cells sorted from blood. The source of these receptors is a human donor in good health. The CDR3 runs from the conserved cysteine through the conserved F or W. A D gene is named only where the DNA matches it firmly. Expanded clones are given a class, and other clones once, few, many or no size at all.

v_call,j_call,clone_size,d_call,cdr3_aa,cdr3_nt
TRBV5-4,TRBJ2-2,NA,NA,CASGQPYTGELFF,TGTGCCAGCGGGCAGCCCTACACCGGGGAGCTGTTTTTT
TRBV6-5,TRBJ1-4,NA,NA,CASSFDRVHEKLFF,TGTGCCAGCAGCTTCGACCGGGTCCATGAAAAACTGTTTTTT
TRBV5-1,TRBJ2-7,once,TRBD1,CASSPITGGLSYEQYF,TGCGCCAGCAGCCCGATCACAGGGGGTCTATCCTACGAGCAGTACTTC
TRBV20-1,TRBJ2-7,NA,TRBD1,CSEGGLSEQYF,TGCAGCGAAGGGGGCCTAAGCGAGCAGTACTTC
TRBV30,TRBJ2-2,NA,TRBD1,CAWSVSGTVLTGELFF,TGTGCCTGGAGTGTATCTGGGACAGTCCTAACCGGGGAGCTGTTTTTT
TRBV5-1,TRBJ1-4,NA,TRBD1,CASSDADRGGDEKLFF,TGCGCCAGCAGCGACGCCGACAGGGGCGGTGATGAAAAACTGTTTTTT
TRBV6-5,TRBJ2-5,NA,NA,CASSPTRETQYF,TGTGCCAGCAGTCCTACCCGTGAGACCCAGTACTTC
TRBV5-4,TRBJ2-1,once,NA,CASSPPASANRNEQFF,TGTGCCAGCAGCCCGCCGGCTAGCGCGAACCGCAATGAGCAGTTCTTC
TRBV10-1,TRBJ2-3,NA,TRBD1,CASSESGTADTQYF,TGCGCCAGCAGTGAATCCGGGACAGCAGATACGCAGTATTTT
TRBV7-6,TRBJ2-7,NA,NA,CASSLGVSYEQYF,TGTGCCAGCAGCTTAGGCGTCTCCTACGAGCAGTACTTC
TRBV28,TRBJ2-1,NA,NA,CASSLAHGPYNEQFF,TGTGCCAGCAGTTTGGCGCACGGACCCTACAATGAGCAGTTCTTC
TRBV6-5,TRBJ2-1,once,TRBD1,CASSLRGLSYVHEQFF,TGTGCCAGCAGTTTAAGGGGGCTATCTTATGTGCATGAGCAGTTCTTC
TRBV30,TRBJ2-3,once,TRBD2,CAWSAPGLAGPTDTQYF,TGTGCCTGGAGTGCTCCAGGACTAGCGGGACCCACAGATACGCAGTATTTT
TRBV28,TRBJ2-3,NA,NA,CASKRHPPKDTQYF,TGTGCCAGCAAAAGACATCCGCCAAAAGATACGCAGTATTTT
TRBV7-3,TRBJ1-1,NA,NA,CASRSQAGTAGTEAFF,TGTGCCAGCCGATCGCAGGCTGGGACGGCGGGCACTGAAGCTTTCTTT
TRBV28,TRBJ1-4,NA,TRBD1,CASSLIGTGDEKLFF,TGTGCCAGCAGTTTAATAGGGACAGGGGATGAAAAACTGTTTTTT
TRBV6-6,TRBJ2-7,NA,NA,CASSSYQGSEQYF,TGTGCCAGCAGTTCGTACCAGGGTAGCGAGCAGTACTTC
TRBV18,TRBJ1-5,NA,TRBD1,CASSPQGTAYSNQPQHF,TGTGCCAGCTCACCACAAGGGACAGCTTATAGCAATCAGCCCCAGCATTTT
TRBV11-3,TRBJ2-3,NA,TRBD1,CARSTGGRGDTQYF,TGTGCCAGGAGCACAGGGGGCAGGGGAGATACGCAGTATTTT
TRBV30,TRBJ2-1,NA,NA,CAWSVPPAGNEQFF,TGTGCCTGGAGTGTCCCTCCCGCCGGCAATGAGCAGTTCTTC
TRBV5-8,TRBJ2-1,NA,NA,CASSRRGGYNEQFF,TGTGCCAGCAGCCGCCGGGGCGGTTACAATGAGCAGTTCTTC
TRBV29-1,TRBJ1-2,NA,NA,CSVGNYGYTF,TGCAGCGTTGGCAACTATGGCTACACCTTC
TRBV5-1,TRBJ1-1,NA,TRBD1,CASSATGANTEAFF,TGCGCCAGCAGCGCGACAGGGGCGAACACTGAAGCTTTCTTT
TRBV5-5,TRBJ2-3,NA,NA,CASSLAGSSPDTQYF,TGTGCCAGCAGCTTGGCGGGGAGTTCCCCAGATACGCAGTATTTT
TRBV28,TRBJ2-7,NA,TRBD1,CASTPQGTVNEQYF,TGTGCCAGCACTCCACAGGGGACGGTGAACGAGCAGTACTTC
TRBV28,TRBJ2-1,NA,NA,CASNEIWSSSYNEQFF,TGTGCCAGCAACGAAATTTGGTCGAGCTCCTACAATGAGCAGTTCTTC
TRBV2,TRBJ1-5,NA,TRBD1,CASSLGQGKRNQPQHF,TGTGCCAGCAGCCTCGGACAGGGCAAGCGGAATCAGCCCCAGCATTTT
TRBV6-6,TRBJ1-4,NA,NA,CASTVSKDEKLFF,TGTGCCAGCACGGTTAGTAAAGATGAAAAACTGTTTTTT
TRBV28,TRBJ2-7,NA,NA,CASTRGGPPVGSSYEQYF,TGTGCCAGCACCCGAGGGGGACCCCCGGTGGGTAGCTCCTACGAGCAGTACTTC
TRBV7-8,TRBJ1-5,NA,NA,CASSSLIVANQPQHF,TGTGCCAGCAGCTCGTTAATAGTGGCAAATCAGCCCCAGCATTTT
TRBV5-1,TRBJ2-2,NA,NA,CASSFQGTNTGELFF,TGCGCCAGCAGCTTTCAGGGGACGAACACCGGGGAGCTGTTTTTT
TRBV18,TRBJ2-3,NA,TRBD1,CASSHGISGGVDTQYF,TGTGCCAGCTCACACGGAATCTCAGGGGGAGTGGATACGCAGTATTTT
TRBV6-5,TRBJ1-1,NA,TRBD1,CASSRDRMNTEAFF,TGTGCCAGCAGCCGGGACAGGATGAACACTGAAGCTTTCTTT
TRBV11-2,TRBJ2-1,NA,TRBD2,CASSKTGTSNNEQFF,TGTGCCAGCAGCAAGACCGGGACTAGCAACAATGAGCAGTTCTTC
TRBV28,TRBJ1-2,NA,NA,CASSVRGGYTF,TGTGCCAGCAGTGTAAGGGGTGGCTACACCTTC
TRBV20-1,TRBJ1-1,few,NA,CSARDPPEAFF,TGCAGTGCTAGAGATCCCCCCGAAGCTTTCTTT
TRBV11-1,TRBJ1-4,once,NA,CASSLGGRTNEKLFF,TGTGCCAGCAGCTTAGGCGGCAGGACAAATGAAAAACTGTTTTTT
TRBV30,TRBJ2-7,few,NA,CAWSGNYEQYF,TGTGCCTGGAGTGGGAACTACGAGCAGTACTTC
TRBV30,TRBJ1-2,NA,NA,CAWSRRPDSGYTF,TGTGCCTGGAGCAGGAGGCCCGATTCAGGCTACACCTTC
TRBV5-4,TRBJ2-1,NA,NA,CASSLGAPTGSNEQFF,TGTGCCAGCAGCTTGGGGGCCCCCACAGGGAGCAATGAGCAGTTCTTC
TRBV2,TRBJ2-1,NA,NA,CASSVEPGVQQFF,TGTGCCAGCAGTGTGGAGCCGGGGGTTCAGCAGTTCTTC
TRBV19,TRBJ1-3,few,NA,CASTPAGAGNTIYF,TGTGCCAGTACCCCGGCAGGGGCTGGAAACACCATATATTTT
TRBV9,TRBJ2-2,NA,TRBD1,CASSVLDRLTGELFF,TGTGCCAGCAGCGTCCTGGACAGGCTCACCGGGGAGCTGTTTTTT
TRBV7-8,TRBJ1-5,NA,NA,CASSPQRSNQPQHF,TGTGCCAGCAGCCCCCAGAGGAGCAATCAGCCCCAGCATTTT
TRBV11-2,TRBJ2-1,once,TRBD2,CASRGYRTRGSNEQFF,TGTGCCAGCAGGGGGTATCGGACTAGGGGTTCAAATGAGCAGTTCTTC
TRBV7-2,TRBJ1-6,NA,NA,CASSLLGVSLLHF,TGTGCCAGCAGCCTCCTTGGGGTTTCACTCCTCCACTTT
TRBV5-1,TRBJ2-5,NA,NA,CASSAQGLETQYF,TGCGCCAGCAGCGCCCAGGGTTTAGAGACCCAGTACTTC
TRBV6-1,TRBJ1-2,NA,NA,CASSERAGRGDGYTF,TGTGCCAGCAGTGAAAGGGCAGGGCGAGGAGATGGCTACACCTTC
TRBV7-9,TRBJ1-4,NA,NA,CASSLGDRGIEKLFF,TGTGCCAGCAGCTTAGGCGACCGGGGTATTGAAAAACTGTTTTTT
TRBV9,TRBJ2-1,NA,TRBD2,CASSPQPRLAGDPTYNEQFF,TGTGCCAGCAGCCCCCAACCCCGACTAGCGGGAGACCCGACGTACAATGAGCAGTTCTTC
TRBV27,TRBJ2-1,NA,NA,CASSLGRAKYEQFF,TGTGCCAGCAGTTTAGGGCGGGCTAAGTATGAGCAGTTCTTC
TRBV19,TRBJ2-1,NA,TRBD2,CASRDASGSYNEQFF,TGTGCCAGTAGGGACGCTAGCGGGAGCTACAATGAGCAGTTCTTC
TRBV6-6,TRBJ1-1,NA,TRBD1,CASTRQGQNTEAFF,TGTGCCAGCACACGACAGGGCCAAAACACTGAAGCTTTCTTT
TRBV28,TRBJ1-3,NA,NA,CASKPGAGNTIYF,TGTGCCAGCAAGCCAGGGGCTGGAAACACCATATATTTT
TRBV2,TRBJ2-7,NA,NA,CASSEATGVRGTYEQYF,TGTGCCAGCAGTGAAGCAACCGGAGTCCGGGGCACCTACGAGCAGTACTTC
TRBV18,TRBJ2-3,NA,NA,CASSPPSRASSTDTQYF,TGTGCCAGCTCACCACCTTCGAGGGCTTCTAGCACAGATACGCAGTATTTT
TRBV7-8,TRBJ2-1,few,NA,CASSLDAKLGGEQFF,TGTGCCAGCAGCTTAGATGCAAAGTTAGGCGGTGAGCAGTTCTTC
TRBV2,TRBJ1-2,NA,TRBD1,CASRKNDRGGGYTF,TGTGCCAGCAGAAAGAATGACAGGGGCGGTGGCTACACCTTC
TRBV28,TRBJ1-5,NA,NA,CASSEAGPNQPQHF,TGTGCCAGCAGTGAGGCAGGGCCCAATCAGCCCCAGCATTTT